This T cell receptor beta chain was profiled in a study of blood T cell repertoires in COVID-19. In the study overall: Sample material is recorded as cDNA or gDNA derived from T cells, B-cell-depleted T cells, or PBMCs.

The CDR3 totals 15 residues. Germline V gives CDR1 MDHEN, CDR2 SYDVKM. V was clipped by 3 bases and J by 8 bases, with 17 bases between them. Profiling relied on immunoSEQ multiplex PCR, and the TCRdb table lists in-frame clones only, not all of them. The sample has some 69,000 clones, more than 70% seen once. The chain is built from TRBV28 and TRBJ2-1, with D possibly TRBD2 on 6 matching bases. Source material: peripheral blood. This clonotype was sampled from a human donor in a cohort sampled during active COVID-19. The CDR3 spells CASSLARLGRHEQFF. The CDR3 region has the DNA TGTGCCAGCAGTTTGGCACGACTAGGGCGCCATGAGCAGTTCTTC.